This entry concerns a single TCR beta chain. The V and J ends lost 0 bases and 4 bases respectively, with 9 bases between them. CDR3 length: 14 amino acids. Germline V gene sequence: CDR1 MGHRA, CDR2 YSYEKL. The sample originates from a study of blood T cell repertoires in COVID-19. The assay was immunoSEQ multiplex PCR, and TCRdb's table has in-frame clones only and misses some. The sample contains around 150,000 clones, 88% of which appear only once. The chain recombines TRBV4-1 with TRBJ1-2, with D uncertain. The source of this sequence is a man in his fifties or sixties with active or convalescent COVID-19. The specimen was peripheral blood. CDR3 sequence reads: CASSQDLTSYGYTF. The CDR3 DNA reads as TGCGCCAGCAGCCAAGATCTGACAAGCTATGGCTACACCTTC.